These T cell receptor beta chains were read from a single sample in a study of blood T cell repertoires in COVID-19. The repertoire was sequenced with immunoSEQ multiplex PCR; TCRdb's copy has only in-frame clones and lacks some. The repertoire includes some 320,000 clones, around 88% of them detected once, and 6.9% sits in the top ten. The source material was peripheral blood. These receptors originate from a woman aged 25 to 45 who had recovered from COVID-19. Both conserved end residues are part of each CDR3. The D gene is left open where the match is weak. The size field is filled for only some rows; it gives once, few, many or a size class.

CDR3aa | CDR3nt | j_gene | v_gene | d_gene | abundance
CASSIQGGTEAFF | TGTGCCAGCAGCATACAGGGGGGAACTGAAGCTTTCTTT | TRBJ1-1 | TRBV7-2 | TRBD1 | NA
CASSLPDRVVGYTF | TGTGCCAGCAGTTTGCCCGACAGGGTGGTTGGCTACACCTTC | TRBJ1-2 | TRBV28 | TRBD1 | NA
CASSYSRTEAFF | TGTGCCAGCAGTTACTCGCGAACTGAAGCTTTCTTT | TRBJ1-1 | TRBV6-2/TRBV6-3 | NA | NA
CASRWDSPVNTEAFF | TGTGCCAGCAGGTGGGACAGCCCTGTGAACACTGAAGCTTTCTTT | TRBJ1-1 | TRBV2 | TRBD1 | NA
CASGLHLQVLDSPLHF | TGTGCCAGCGGCCTGCACCTACAGGTGCTCGATTCACCCCTCCACTTT | TRBJ1-6 | TRBV5-5 | NA | few
CSVKSRDYEQYF | TGCAGCGTTAAGAGCAGGGACTACGAGCAGTACTTC | TRBJ2-7 | TRBV29-1 | NA | NA
CASSQDHGGETEQFF | TGTGCCAGCAGCCAAGATCACGGGGGGGAAACTGAGCAGTTCTTC | TRBJ2-1 | TRBV4-2 | TRBD2 | few
CASRERTGPDTQYF | TGTGCCAGCAGGGAGAGGACAGGGCCAGATACGCAGTATTTT | TRBJ2-3 | TRBV2 | TRBD1 | NA
CASSQEVWQYSAFF | TGCGCCAGCAGCCAAGAAGTATGGCAGTATTCGGCTTTCTTT | TRBJ1-1 | TRBV4-3 | NA | NA
CASSERGAGETQYF | TGTGCCAGCAGTGAGCGTGGGGCAGGGGAGACCCAGTACTTC | TRBJ2-5 | TRBV6-1 | NA | NA
CASSYRTSRDEQFF | TGTGCCAGCAGTTACCGGACTAGCAGGGATGAGCAGTTCTTC | TRBJ2-1 | TRBV6-2/TRBV6-3 | TRBD2 | once
CSAKGGNEQFF | TGCAGTGCTAAAGGAGGAAATGAGCAGTTCTTC | TRBJ2-1 | TRBV20-1 | NA | NA
CASSYRGGTEAFF | TGTGCCAGCAGTTACCGGGGAGGAACTGAAGCTTTCTTT | TRBJ1-1 | TRBV6-5 | NA | few
CASSVGTSGEQFF | TGTGCCAGCAGCGTAGGGACTTCGGGTGAGCAGTTCTTC | TRBJ2-1 | TRBV9 | NA | NA
CASSFTGGVEKLFF | TGTGCCAGCAGCTTTACAGGGGGTGTTGAAAAACTGTTTTTT | TRBJ1-4 | TRBV11-2 | TRBD1 | NA
CNAGVMNEQFF | TGTAACGCGGGGGTTATGAATGAGCAGTTCTTC | TRBJ2-1 | TRBV7-9 | TRBD2 | once
CASSPPGDSNQPQHF | TGTGCCAGCTCACCACCGGGAGACAGCAATCAGCCCCAGCATTTT | TRBJ1-5 | TRBV18 | NA | few
CASSPKVGQNNYGYTF | TGTGCCAGCAGCCCCAAGGTGGGACAGAACAACTATGGCTACACCTTC | TRBJ1-2 | TRBV4-2 | TRBD1 | NA
CASSSSRDSELKTYEQYF | TGTGCCAGCAGTTCATCTCGGGACAGTGAACTTAAAACCTACGAGCAGTACTTC | TRBJ2-7 | TRBV28 | TRBD1 | NA
CASTSARGQGPTEAFF | TGTGCCAGCACCTCCGCGAGGGGGCAGGGCCCCACTGAAGCTTTCTTT | TRBJ1-1 | TRBV7-9 | TRBD1 | NA
CASSQTVDQPQHF | TGTGCCAGCAGCCAAACAGTAGATCAGCCCCAGCATTTT | TRBJ1-5 | TRBV4-2 | NA | many
CASSGQADYEQYF | TGTGCCAGCAGCGGACAGGCAGACTACGAGCAGTACTTC | TRBJ2-7 | TRBV5-8 | TRBD1 | NA
CASTPNAGNYGYTF | TGTGCCAGCACCCCAAACGCAGGCAACTATGGCTACACCTTC | TRBJ1-2 | TRBV3-1/TRBV3-2 | NA | NA
CASSELRTGHRFF | TGTGCCAGCAGTGAATTAAGGACAGGGCACCGGTTCTTC | TRBJ2-1 | TRBV6-1 | TRBD1 | NA
CASSLGSGAFFEAFF | TGCGCCAGCAGCTTGGGTTCAGGGGCTTTTTTTGAAGCTTTCTTT | TRBJ1-1 | TRBV5-1 | NA | NA
CASSYGDRGYEQYF | TGTGCCAGCAGTTACGGGGACAGGGGCTACGAGCAGTACTTC | TRBJ2-7 | TRBV6-6 | TRBD1 | NA
CASIPSGVSYEQYF | TGTGCCAGCATCCCTTCAGGGGTCTCCTACGAGCAGTACTTC | TRBJ2-7 | TRBV6-6 | NA | NA
CASSGTGTVPQFF | TGTGCCAGCAGCGGAACCGGGACAGTCCCCCAGTTCTTC | TRBJ2-1 | TRBV9 | TRBD1 | NA
CASSRVGAGANVLTF | TGTGCCAGCAGCCGGGTCGGGGCTGGGGCCAACGTCCTGACTTTC | TRBJ2-6 | TRBV5-4 | NA | NA
CASSRTKTESYEQYF | TGTGCCAGCAGTCGGACTAAGACAGAATCCTACGAGCAGTACTTC | TRBJ2-7 | TRBV6-5 | NA | NA
CASSPGPGEQYF | TGTGCCAGCAGCCCCGGACCAGGGGAGCAGTACTTC | TRBJ2-7 | TRBV7-9 | NA | NA
CASSPLVAGGRVYNEQFF | TGTGCCAGCAGCCCACTGGTGGCGGGGGGCCGGGTATACAATGAGCAGTTCTTC | TRBJ2-1 | TRBV14 | TRBD2 | few
CASSPDSIPDTDTQYF | TGTGCCAGCAGCCCCGACTCGATACCCGACACAGATACGCAGTATTTT | TRBJ2-3 | TRBV14 | NA | NA
CASTQGGGRLETQYF | TGTGCCAGCACCCAAGGCGGGGGTAGATTGGAAACGCAGTATTTT | TRBJ2-3 | TRBV9 | TRBD2 | NA
CASSTTGGIGYTF | TGTGCCAGCAGCACGACAGGAGGAATTGGCTACACCTTC | TRBJ1-2 | TRBV7-8 | NA | NA
CASSQAGGPTDTQYF | TGTGCCAGCAGCCAAGCGGGGGGGCCCACAGATACGCAGTATTTT | TRBJ2-3 | TRBV7-3 | TRBD2 | NA
CASTRTGGNQPQHF | TGTGCCAGCACCAGGACAGGGGGAAATCAGCCCCAGCATTTT | TRBJ1-5 | TRBV28 | TRBD1 | NA
CAWSVRRALYNEQFF | TGTGCCTGGAGTGTACGCAGGGCCCTCTACAATGAGCAGTTCTTC | TRBJ2-1 | TRBV30 | NA | NA
CARASGVKPGELFF | TGTGCCAGAGCTAGCGGGGTAAAGCCCGGGGAGCTGTTTTTT | TRBJ2-2 | TRBV2 | TRBD2 | once
CASSFVTEAFF | TGTGCCAGCAGTTTCGTGACTGAAGCTTTCTTT | TRBJ1-1 | TRBV28 | NA | NA
CASSLGGTSGVETQYF | TGTGCCAGCAGCTTAGGAGGGACTAGCGGTGTCGAGACCCAGTACTTC | TRBJ2-5 | TRBV11-3 | TRBD2 | NA
CASRRQASTDTQYF | TGTGCCAGTAGACGACAGGCTAGCACAGATACGCAGTATTTT | TRBJ2-3 | TRBV19 | NA | NA
CASSLYGAGYGYTF | TGTGCCAGCAGCTTATATGGGGCCGGCTATGGCTACACCTTC | TRBJ1-2 | TRBV13 | NA | NA
CASRLAGNTGELFF | TGTGCCAGCAGACTAGCGGGGAACACCGGGGAGCTGTTTTTT | TRBJ2-2 | TRBV27 | TRBD2 | NA
CASSISTGFNGYTF | TGTGCCAGCAGTATATCCACAGGGTTTAATGGCTACACCTTC | TRBJ1-2 | TRBV28 | NA | NA
CASSVEQGAGYGANVLTF | TGTGCCAGCAGCGTAGAACAGGGGGCGGGTTACGGGGCCAACGTCCTGACTTTC | TRBJ2-6 | TRBV9 | TRBD1 | NA
CASSQDGSSSGGPRDTQYF | TGCGCCAGCAGCCAAGATGGGTCGTCTAGCGGGGGGCCACGGGATACGCAGTATTTT | TRBJ2-3 | TRBV4-1 | TRBD2 | NA
CASSSFAVYEQYF | TGTGCCAGCAGCTCGTTTGCGGTCTACGAGCAGTACTTC | TRBJ2-7 | TRBV7-2 | NA | NA
CASSQVRQDTSNQPQHF | TGTGCCAGCAGCCAAGTTAGACAGGACACAAGCAATCAGCCCCAGCATTTT | TRBJ1-5 | TRBV14 | NA | NA
CASSLIWPPEQYF | TGTGCCAGCAGTTTAATTTGGCCCCCAGAGCAGTACTTC | TRBJ2-7 | TRBV28 | NA | NA
CSVDILAGGRNNEQFF | TGCAGCGTTGATATTCTAGCGGGGGGGCGTAATAATGAGCAGTTCTTC | TRBJ2-1 | TRBV29-1 | TRBD2 | NA
CASSSNIGTAGELFF | TGTGCCAGCAGCTCCAATATAGGGACAGCCGGGGAGCTGTTTTTT | TRBJ2-2 | TRBV7-2 | TRBD1 | NA
CASSTHSLSETNTEAFF | TGTGCCAGCAGTACCCACTCCCTAAGTGAGACAAACACTGAAGCTTTCTTT | TRBJ1-1 | TRBV28 | NA | NA
CAPTHYHLGGHLNTEAFF | TGTGCCCCCACTCACTACCATTTGGGCGGACACCTGAACACTGAAGCTTTCTTT | TRBJ1-1 | TRBV24-1 | NA | NA